Listed below are T cell receptor beta chains from one sample, sequenced in a study of OX40 agonist ivuxolimab in advanced cancers. The method was immunoSEQ multiplex PCR; TCRdb's version includes in-frame clones alone and lacks a portion of them. Of about 88,000 clones listed, 75% to 90% are singletons. Here the sequenced sample was CD4+ or CD8+ T cells sorted from blood, taken in a trial of the OX40 agonist ivuxolimab. These receptors were collected from an adult with an advanced solid tumor such as melanoma, head and neck, liver or kidney cancer. The CDR3 runs from the conserved cysteine through the conserved F or W. Some rows mark clone size as missing; the rest say once, few, many or name a class of expanded clone.

V,J,size,length,CDR3
TRBV9,TRBJ2-3,NA,14,CASSVEVRTDTQYF
TRBV6-5,TRBJ2-2,NA,15,CASSYQSAVAGELFF
TRBV6-1,TRBJ2-5,NA,16,CASSERQGARQETQYF
TRBV7-9,TRBJ2-3,once,15,CASSLEGTATDTQYF
TRBV2,TRBJ2-7,NA,13,CASLRQLSYEQYF
TRBV7-9,TRBJ2-1,few,18,CASSLPLRLAGASHEQFF
TRBV5-1,TRBJ2-1,NA,15,CASSPGQGSYNEQFF
TRBV11-3,TRBJ2-7,NA,14,CASSLASDSYEQYF
TRBV9,TRBJ2-7,NA,12,CASSVEGSEQYF
TRBV7-9,TRBJ1-2,NA,17,CASSLERTDLANYGYTF
TRBV19,TRBJ2-3,NA,16,CASSTPSGRSTDTQYF
TRBV28,TRBJ1-5,NA,15,CASSLGGNSNQPQHF
TRBV10-3,TRBJ2-3,NA,13,CAIRSGGGDTQYF
TRBV19,TRBJ2-2,NA,15,CASSIAGASTGELFF
TRBV5-1,TRBJ2-5,NA,13,CASSLAGGETQYF